Shown below are 30 T cell receptor beta chains from a single sample sequenced in a study of post-analysis software for immune sequencing data. General study results and limits: Among a few TRBV segments more frequent in patients than controls were TRBV5-6, TRBV5-1 and TRBV20-1.

Unique molecular identifiers were built into the TCR beta cDNA libraries. One entry per CDR3 protein results from TCRdb running MiXCR on the PCR reads. The data show about 430,000 distinct CDR3 sequences, about 40% seen once. No cognate antigen is known for these TCRs. The sequenced material came from blood. All receptors come from a girl between 2 and 10 years old with multiple sclerosis.

CDR3: CASSDGLAGETQYF. For the CDR3, the DNA is TGCGCCAGCAGCGACGGACTAGCGGGGGAGACCCAGTACTTC. V gene TRBV10-1 combines with J gene TRBJ2-5; 12 positions match TRBD2. Losses at the gene ends were 6 bases for V and 5 bases for J; bases not matched to a gene: 4. Germline lookup yields CDR1 WNHNN and CDR2 SYGVQD (reference sequence). This CDR3 contains 14 residues.

This clonotype showed up just once. This chain connects TRBV5-6 to TRBJ1-4, with 8 bases aligning to TRBD1. This CDR3 spans 18 amino acids. Germline-derived CDR1 and CDR2 are SGHDT and YYEEEE. V gave up 4 bases and J gave up 0 bases; unmatched junction bases: 11. CDR3: CASSGMTGDYPTNEKLFF. The CDR3 DNA is TGTGCCAGCAGCGGAATGACAGGGGACTACCCAACTAATGAAAAACTGTTTTTT.

In this sample, this clonotype turned up many times. This chain uses TRBV11-2 with TRBJ2-7, with D possibly called TRBD1 or TRBD2 (6 bases each). This CDR3 has 15 amino acids. V was trimmed by 1 base and J by 2 bases, leaving 12 bases between them. Germline-derived CDR1 and CDR2 are SGHAT and FQNNGV. The CDR3 DNA reads as TGTGCCAGCAGCTTAGCCGGGGGCATAACCTACGAGCAGTACTTC. Translated, it gives CASSLAGGITYEQYF.

This clonotype occurred a few times. This chain links TRBV25-1 with TRBJ2-1, with D uncertain. The V gene's germline CDR1 is MGHDK and CDR2 SYGVNS. Between the trimmed V and J ends, which lost 1 base and 8 bases, there was a span of 9 bases. The CDR3 has 13 amino acids. This CDR3 is CASSEWSYDEQFF. The CDR3 DNA is TGTGCCAGCAGTGAATGGTCGTATGATGAGCAGTTCTTC.

This clonotype showed up just once. The chain combines TRBV29-1 with TRBJ1-4; D unresolved. Germline V gene sequence: CDR1 SQVTM, CDR2 ANQGSEA. CDR3 length: 13 amino acids. Trimming shortened V by 3 bases and J by 0 bases, and 5 bases separated the two germline ends. CDR3 bases: TGCAGCGTTGAGGTCGCAACTAATGAAAAACTGTTTTTT. This translates into CSVEVATNEKLFF.

This clonotype was detected a few times. This sequence joins TRBV20-1 and TRBJ2-5; 10 positions agree with TRBD2. After removal of 4 bases from V and 11 bases from J, the junction contained 1 base not matched to a gene. The CDR3 totals 10 residues. In germline, CDR1 is DFQATT, CDR2 SNEGSKA (reference sequence). The CDR3 nucleotides are TGCAGTGCTATGGGACTAGCGCAGTACTTC. Protein: CSAMGLAQYF.

V gene TRBV20-1 combines with J gene TRBJ2-3; 8 positions agree with TRBD2. This CDR3 has 18 amino acids. Germline CDR1 is DFQATT and CDR2 is SNEGSKA (reference sequence). The V and J ends lost 2 bases and 0 bases, in that order; junction bases with no gene match: 13. This CDR3 is CSARHYTGTRASTDTQYF. The CDR3, as DNA: TGCAGTGCTAGACACTATACCGGGACTAGGGCCAGCACAGATACGCAGTATTTT.

The rearrangement links TRBV6-6 to TRBJ1-6; D ambiguous. Germline-derived CDR1 and CDR2 are MNHNY and SVGAGI (reference sequence). V lost 2 bases, J lost 14 bases, and 16 bases lay in between. CDR3 length equals 14 residues. The CDR3 bases are TGTGCCAGCAGTTACGCGAGTTTTGGCCTCACCCTCCACTTT. It encodes CASSYASFGLTLHF.

CDR3 loop: CASSVQTSGRIGTDTQYF. The CDR3 DNA is TGTGCCAGCAGCGTCCAGACTAGCGGGAGGATCGGCACAGATACGCAGTATTTT. The chain is built from TRBV13 and TRBJ2-3, with 13 positions matching TRBD2. Germline V gives CDR1 PRHDT, CDR2 FYEKMQ (reference sequence). The CDR3 has 18 amino acids. The V and J ends lost 5 bases and 1 base, in that order; junction bases with no gene match: 9.

The chain couples TRBV20-1 to TRBJ2-1; tentative D call: TRBD1 (6 bases). Trimming left V 1 base short and J 1 base short, with 14 bases between. CDR3 length: 16 amino acids. The V gene's germline CDR1 is DFQATT and CDR2 SNEGSKA (reference sequence). The CDR3: CSARVLDSVSYNEQFF. CDR3 DNA sequence: TGCAGTGCTAGAGTTCTGGACAGTGTTTCCTACAATGAGCAGTTCTTC.

This chain uses TRBV4-3 with TRBJ2-7; D unresolved. CDR1 and CDR2 from the germline V gene are LGHNA and YSLEER. Trimming pared 0 bases from V and 8 bases from J, leaving 11 bases between. This CDR3 has 13 amino acids. In DNA form, the CDR3 reads TGCGCCAGCAGCCAAGAATTAGACGGGCAGCAGTACTTC. Translation gives CASSQELDGQQYF.

This clonotype was seen more than once but under ten times. The chain couples TRBV20-1 to TRBJ1-5; TRBD1 matches 7 bases. The germline V gene encodes CDR1 DFQATT and CDR2 SNEGSKA (reference sequence). The V segment lost 4 bases and the J segment 4 bases; nucleotides outside the gene matches: 10. The CDR3 runs to 15 residues. The CDR3 region is CSAIPLGTENQPQHF. DNA for the CDR3: TGCAGTGCTATACCACTGGGGACAGAGAATCAGCCCCAGCATTTT.

The chain has TRBV4-3 and TRBJ2-5, with 7 nucleotides matching TRBD2. The DNA end lines up better with TRBJ2-7; the J call may be wrong. Looked up from germline, CDR1 is LGHNA and CDR2 is YSLEER. The CDR3 loop spans 15 amino acids. The CDR3 reads CASSPLLAPLYEQYF. The CDR3 DNA follows: TGCGCCAGCAGCCCACTACTAGCGCCCCTTTACGAGCAGTACTTC.

CDR3 region: CASSPPTGYDEQYF. The CDR3 DNA sequence: TGTGCCAGCTCACCACCGACAGGGTATGACGAGCAGTACTTC. The rearrangement uses TRBV18 and TRBJ2-7, with 7 bases lining up with TRBD1. The CDR3 totals 14 residues. Germline lookup yields CDR1 KGHSH and CDR2 LQKENI. Losses at the gene ends were 0 bases for V and 5 bases for J; bases not matched to a gene: 4.

The rearrangement joins TRBV7-2 to TRBJ2-3; a possible D gene is TRBD1 (6 bases). Germline lookup yields CDR1 SGHTA and CDR2 FQGNSA. V gave up 5 bases and J gave up 5 bases, with 17 bases separating them. The CDR3 totals 15 residues. CDR3 sequence (DNA): TGTGCCAGCAGCGCGACAGGTCTCCGGGGAGATACGCAGTATTTT. Translating gives CASSATGLRGDTQYF.

This clonotype came up a few times. The rearrangement joins TRBV12-3 or TRBV12-4 to TRBJ1-4; D possibly corresponds to TRBD1 (5 bases). V lost 4 bases and J 8 bases, leaving 17 bases between the germline ends. This CDR3 contains 15 residues. The CDR3 loop reads CASSSGHGAGEKLFF. The CDR3 coding sequence is TGTGCCAGCAGTTCCGGACACGGGGCTGGGGAAAAACTGTTTTTT.

The V gene is TRBV18, the J gene TRBJ1-5; D gene unclear. Germline loops: CDR1 KGHSH, CDR2 LQKENI. Trimming removed 2 bases at V and 5 bases at J, with 7 bases between. This CDR3 spans 13 amino acids. The CDR3 coding sequence is TGTGCCAGCTCACCAGGTGACGATCAGCCCCAGCATTTT. It encodes CASSPGDDQPQHF.

The chain recombines TRBV12-3 or TRBV12-4 with TRBJ2-3, with 11 bases identical to TRBD2. J was trimmed by 4 bases and V by 6 bases; bases with no gene match: 3. The CDR3 contains 14 residues. Written as DNA, the CDR3 is TGTGCCAGCAGCCCGACTAGCGGGGCAGATACGCAGTATTTT. Translation gives CASSPTSGADTQYF.

The chain joins TRBV4-1 to TRBJ2-3; 8 bases are a match to TRBD2. This CDR3 contains 17 residues. CDR1 is MGHRA, CDR2 YSYEKL, per germline. Losses at the gene ends were 3 bases for V and 3 bases for J; bases not matched to a gene: 11. The CDR3 DNA reads as TGCGCCAGCAGCCACCCCGGGAGGGGGTTGGGGACAGATACGCAGTATTTT. It codes for CASSHPGRGLGTDTQYF.

V is TRBV5-1 and J is TRBJ2-4; no reliable D call. Trimming pared 0 bases from V and 7 bases from J, leaving 5 bases between. The CDR3 is 12 residues long. The germline V gene has CDR1 SGHRS and CDR2 YFSETQ. CDR3 bases: TGCGCCAGCAGCTTGGAAGGGAACATTCAGTACTTC. Amino acid sequence: CASSLEGNIQYF.

The CDR3 nucleotides are TGCAGTGCTAGAGATTCGGGAGCTGATTGGTACGAGCAGTACTTC. This codes for CSARDSGADWYEQYF. This sequence joins TRBV20-1 and TRBJ2-7, with a weak D call TRBD2 (6 bases). The CDR3 loop spans 15 amino acids. Germline V gives CDR1 DFQATT, CDR2 SNEGSKA (reference sequence). V gave up 0 bases and J gave up 4 bases, with 16 bases separating them.

Notes on this clonotype: At one of its ends the junction is not consistent with the germline gene, which may arise from a read error. The V and J genes are TRBV20-1 and TRBJ1-2, with D unresolved. The CDR3 has 12 amino acids. CDR1 DFQATT and CDR2 SNEGSKA come from the germline V gene (reference sequence). The CDR3 loop is CSAASKAYSYTF. Written as DNA, the CDR3 is TGCAGTGCAGCCTCAAAAGCCTATAGCTACACCTTC.

The rearrangement joins TRBV11-2 to TRBJ2-7; no reliable D call. Trimming removed 6 bases at V and 2 bases at J, with 11 bases between. There are 13 residues in the CDR3. Germline CDR1 SGHAT, CDR2 FQNNGV. In nucleotides, the CDR3 is TGTGCCAGCAGAACCGAGAAACCCTACGAGCAGTACTTC. This encodes CASRTEKPYEQYF. Full variable domain (remainder filled in from reference TRBV11-2 and TRBJ2-7): EAGVAQSPRYKIIEKRQSVAFWCNPISGHATLYWYQQILGQGPKLLIQFQNNGVVDDSQLPKDRFSAERLKGVDSTLKIQPAKLEDSAVYLCASRTEKPYEQYFGPGTRLTVT.

This clonotype was seen only a few times. The rearrangement uses TRBV6-5 and TRBJ2-3, with TRBD1 identical over 10 bases. Germline CDR1 and CDR2: MNHEY and SVGAGI. The CDR3 length is 15 residues. V gave up 4 bases and J gave up 6 bases; unmatched junction bases: 7. The CDR3 reads CASSSGTGVTDTQYF. The CDR3 nucleotides read TGTGCCAGCAGTTCGGGGACAGGGGTAACCGATACGCAGTATTTT.

This clonotype occurred a few times. The genes are TRBV5-1 and TRBJ2-7, with D hard to call. The germline V gene has CDR1 SGHRS and CDR2 YFSETQ. Trimming removed 4 bases at V and 6 bases at J, with 8 bases between. The CDR3 runs 11 residues. CDR3 loop: CASSKGTEQYF. As DNA, the CDR3 is TGCGCCAGCAGCAAGGGAACCGAGCAGTACTTC.

The rearrangement joins TRBV29-1 to TRBJ2-7; 10 nucleotides align to TRBD1. The CDR3 length is 15 residues. V lost 3 bases to trimming and J lost 2 bases; unmatched junction nucleotides: 7. Germline CDR1 is SQVTM and CDR2 is ANQGSEA. The CDR3 reads CSVEGTGEFPYEQYF. Written as DNA, the CDR3 is TGCAGCGTTGAGGGGACAGGGGAATTTCCCTACGAGCAGTACTTC.

This sequence joins TRBV6-2 or TRBV6-3 and TRBJ2-7; the match to TRBD2 covers 9 bases. J was trimmed by 2 bases and V by 3 bases; bases with no gene match: 5. The CDR3 sequence is 15 residues long. CDR1 MNHEY and CDR2 SVGEGT come from the germline V gene. CDR3 DNA: TGTGCCAGCAGTTATGAGGCGGGAGGGCCCTACGAGCAGTACTTC. It specifies CASSYEAGGPYEQYF.

This chain joins TRBV6-4 and TRBJ1-2, with D possibly being TRBD1 (6 bases). Per germline, CDR1 MRHNA and CDR2 SNTAGT. Trimming removed 6 bases at V and 8 bases at J, with 13 bases between. The CDR3 is made up of 12 amino acids. The CDR3 bases are TGTGCCAGCAGGGGGGCCCGACGGGGCTACACCTTC. This gives the protein CASRGARRGYTF.

The genes are TRBV5-1 and TRBJ2-6, with D perhaps matching TRBD1 or TRBD2 (5 bases each). Trimming took 3 bases from V and 4 from J, leaving 20 bases between them. Per germline, CDR1 SGHRS and CDR2 YFSETQ. CDR3 length: 18 residues. The CDR3 DNA reads TGCGCCAGCAGCTGGGACCCAGGGACCTCTTTGGGGGCCAACGTCCTGACTTTC. Protein sequence: CASSWDPGTSLGANVLTF.

V usage is TRBV18 and J usage is TRBJ1-2; D ambiguous. The CDR3 sequence is 15 residues long. V was clipped by 6 bases and J by 4 bases, with 18 bases between them. Germline V gene lookup returns CDR1 KGHSH and CDR2 LQKENI. The CDR3 is CASSPGGPGTYGYTF. The CDR3, as DNA: TGTGCCAGCTCCCCTGGAGGACCTGGAACCTATGGCTACACCTTC. Full variable domain (outside the CDR3, taken from reference TRBV18 and TRBJ1-2): NAGVMQNPRHLVRRRGQEARLRCSPMKGHSHVYWYRQLPEEGLKFMVYLQKENIIDESGMPKERFSAEFPKEGPSILRIQQVVRGDSAAYFCASSPGGPGTYGYTFGSGTRLTVV.